One and the same sample provided the 10 T cell receptor beta chains below, sequenced in a study of Ad26.COV2.S vaccination and SARS-CoV-2 variants. TCRdb's copy holds only in-frame clones and misses some; the assay was immunoSEQ multiplex PCR. The sample carries some 420,000 clones, roughly 90% recorded once. This sample's treatment: around 19 received Ad26.COV2.S at low or high dose, single or two shots; roughly 5 received placebo; per-sample allocation not given. The samples date from day 63 after the first vaccine or placebo injection. The source was peripheral blood, collected in a trial of Ad26.COV2.S vaccine versus placebo. The receptors derive from a person between 18 and 65 years old who received the Ad26.COV2.S COVID-19 vaccine or a placebo.

The J gene is TRBJ2-6, the V gene TRBV6-6; 10 nucleotides agree with TRBD2. V lost 7 bases and J lost 0; bases outside the gene matches: 3. Germline CDR1 and CDR2: MNHNY and SVGAGI (reference sequence). The CDR3 runs 16 residues. The CDR3 reads CASNERGGSGANVLTF. In DNA, the CDR3 is TGTGCCAGCAACGAGCGGGGGGGCTCTGGGGCCAACGTCCTGACTTTC.

In DNA, the CDR3 is TGTGCCACCAGCGCCACAAGAGAGGGGGACAAAAACATTCAGTACTTC. Residues: CATSATREGDKNIQYF. The chain has TRBV15 and TRBJ2-4; the D gene is possibly TRBD1 (6 bases). There are 16 residues in the CDR3. Between the trimmed V and J ends, which lost 5 bases and 3 bases, there was a span of 17 bases. Germline V gives CDR1 LNHNV, CDR2 YYDKDF (reference sequence). Complete variable domain (other parts from reference TRBV15 and TRBJ2-4): DAMVIQNPRYQVTQFGKPVTLSCSQTLNHNVMYWYQQKSSQAPKLLFHYYDKDFNNEADTPDNFQSRRPNTSFCFLDIRSPGLGDTAMYLCATSATREGDKNIQYFGAGTRLSVL.

This clone appeared once. CDR3 nucleotides: TGCGCCAGCAGCCAATACACAGGGGAGGGCAAAAACATTCAGTACTTC. This sequence encodes CASSQYTGEGKNIQYF. The rearrangement links TRBV4-3 to TRBJ2-4; tentatively, D is TRBD1 or TRBD2 (7 bases each). CDR3 length: 16 amino acids. V was shortened by 2 bases and J by 3 bases, with 14 bases between the two germline ends. Germline loops: CDR1 LGHNA, CDR2 YSLEER.

In its sample, this clone was seen once. The chain is built from TRBV7-3 and TRBJ2-3; TRBD2 aligns across 13 bases. With V trimmed by 4 bases and J by 1 base, 17 bases remained unmatched. The CDR3 runs to 21 residues. Germline assignment: CDR1 SGHTA and CDR2 FQGTGA. CDR3 coding DNA: TGTGCCAGCAGCTCACCAGGGACTAGCGGGGTCATAAATCAGGGCACAGATACGCAGTATTTT. Encoded protein: CASSSPGTSGVINQGTDTQYF. The complete variable domain, with remaining parts taken from reference TRBV7-3 and TRBJ2-3, reads GAGVSQTPSNKVTEKGKYVELRCDPISGHTALYWYRQSLGQGPEFLIYFQGTGAADDSGLPNDRFFAVRPEGSVSTLKIQRTERGDSAVYLCASSSPGTSGVINQGTDTQYFGPGTRLTVL.

The V call is TRBV19, the J call TRBJ2-7; tentative D call: TRBD1 (5 bases). Trimming shortened V by 1 base and J by 1 base, and 11 bases separated the two germline ends. CDR3 length: 15 residues. Germline V lookup: CDR1 LNHDA, CDR2 SQIVND (reference sequence). CDR3 region: CASSIADSNSYEQYF. DNA of the CDR3: TGTGCCAGTAGTATAGCCGACAGTAATTCCTACGAGCAGTACTTC.

For this clone: This sample includes further DNA sequences coding for the same CDR3. The V and J genes are TRBV19 and TRBJ1-2, with 7 positions matching TRBD1. Germline CDR1 reads LNHDA; CDR2 reads SQIVND (reference sequence). After removal of 8 bases from V and 4 bases from J, the junction contained 4 bases not matched to a gene. The CDR3 has 12 amino acids. The CDR3 DNA is TGTGCCAGTTCTCGACAGGGCTATGGCTACACCTTC. It specifies CASSRQGYGYTF.

This clone was seen only once. The chain carries TRBV19 and TRBJ2-1, with a tentative D call TRBD1 (5 bases). CDR3 length equals 14 residues. The germline gives CDR1 LNHDA, CDR2 SQIVND (reference sequence). V shed 5 bases and J shed 4 bases, with 12 bases lying between them. DNA for the CDR3: TGTGCCAGTAGTGTCCGGGCAGGGTACAATGAGCAGTTCTTC. This encodes CASSVRAGYNEQFF. The full variable domain, completed using reference TRBV19 and TRBJ2-1, is DGGITQSPKYLFRKEGQNVTLSCEQNLNHDAMYWYRQDPGQGLRLIYYSQIVNDFQKGDIAEGYSVSREKKESFPLTVTSAQKNPTAFYLCASSVRAGYNEQFFGPGTRLTVL.

The gene calls are TRBV27 and TRBJ1-2; 11 bases are shared with TRBD1. Unmatched junction bases numbered 7, after V lost 5 bases and J lost 5 bases. CDR3 length: 15 amino acids. In germline, CDR1 is MNHEY, CDR2 SMNVEV (reference sequence). This chain's CDR3 is CASSGMDRGPYGYTF. The CDR3 bases are TGTGCCAGCAGTGGAATGGACAGGGGGCCTTATGGCTACACCTTC.

The chain recombines TRBV19 with TRBJ2-3, with 8 bases that match TRBD2. Unmatched junction bases numbered 7, after V lost 5 bases and J lost 3 bases. This CDR3 comprises 15 residues. Germline V lookup: CDR1 LNHDA, CDR2 SQIVND (reference sequence). The CDR3, as DNA: TGTGCCAGTAGTCCAGCGGGGGCCGGGACAGATACGCAGTATTTT. Translating it yields CASSPAGAGTDTQYF.

This clone was picked up one time. V and J are TRBV6-5 and TRBJ2-2, with D possibly being TRBD1 or TRBD2 (5 bases each). This CDR3 is built from 14 residues. Trimming cost V 6 bases and J 7 bases, with 15 bases left between them. In germline, CDR1 is MNHEY, CDR2 SVGAGI. CDR3 amino acids: CASRPMGTGGELFF. The CDR3 DNA is TGTGCCAGCAGGCCTATGGGGACGGGCGGGGAGCTGTTTTTT.